A selection of T cell receptor beta chains follows, all from one sample in a study of T cells in Graves' hyperthyroidism and ophthalmopathy. TCRdb redid the calling of the multiplex PCR reads with MiXCR, one entry per CDR3 protein. The sample lists about 360,000 distinct CDR3 sequences, less than 15% seen once, with roughly 9.2% in the top ten. The sample was blood. Receptor source: a young woman with Graves' hyperthyroidism. Each CDR3 is given with its conserved first and last residue. A D gene is named only where the DNA matches it firmly. Some rows mark clone size as missing; the rest say once, few, many or name a class of expanded clone.

J gene: TRBJ1-6
clone size: NA
CDR3 length: 15
V gene: TRBV4-3
D gene: NA
CDR3 DNA: TGCGCCAGCAGCCAAGTAGGCAGGCTCCATTCACCCCTCCACTTT
CDR3 protein: CASSQVGRLHSPLHF

J gene: TRBJ2-1
clone size: many
CDR3 length: 13
V gene: TRBV7-2
D gene: TRBD1
CDR3 DNA: TGTGCCAGCAGGCGGACAGGGGGGTATGAGCAGTTCTTC
CDR3 protein: CASRRTGGYEQFF

J gene: TRBJ2-7
clone size: many
CDR3 length: 16
V gene: TRBV28
D gene: TRBD2
CDR3 DNA: TGTGCCAGCAGTTCCTCCGGGACTAGCGGGATCTACGAGCAGTACTTC
CDR3 protein: CASSSSGTSGIYEQYF

J gene: TRBJ2-1
clone size: many
CDR3 length: 12
V gene: TRBV18
D gene: TRBD1
CDR3 DNA: TGTGCCAGCTCATTCACAGGGGGTGAGCAGTTCTTC
CDR3 protein: CASSFTGGEQFF

J gene: TRBJ1-2
clone size: many
CDR3 length: 13
V gene: TRBV18
D gene: NA
CDR3 DNA: TGTGCCAGCTCACCACAGGACCTCGGGGGCTACACCTTC
CDR3 protein: CASSPQDLGGYTF

J gene: TRBJ1-1
clone size: many
CDR3 length: 15
V gene: TRBV18
D gene: NA
CDR3 DNA: TGTGCCAGCTCTCGCGGGGCGGGGCGAGGCACTGAAGCTTTCTTT
CDR3 protein: CASSRGAGRGTEAFF

J gene: TRBJ2-7
clone size: many
CDR3 length: 15
V gene: TRBV12-3/TRBV12-4
D gene: TRBD1
CDR3 DNA: TGTGCCAGCAGTCCATGGACAGGGTTTAACTACGAGCAGTACTTC
CDR3 protein: CASSPWTGFNYEQYF

J gene: TRBJ2-7
clone size: many
CDR3 length: 16
V gene: TRBV28
D gene: TRBD2
CDR3 DNA: TGTGCCAGCACCCCCGGGGCAGCGGGAGGGCCCTACGAGCAGTACTTC
CDR3 protein: CASTPGAAGGPYEQYF

J gene: TRBJ1-2
clone size: few
CDR3 length: 15
V gene: TRBV9
D gene: NA
CDR3 DNA: TGTGCCAGCAGCGCTAGGGGAAGGACTTCGGATGGCTACACCTTC
CDR3 protein: CASSARGRTSDGYTF

J gene: TRBJ1-2
clone size: many
CDR3 length: 13
V gene: TRBV20-1
D gene: NA
CDR3 DNA: TGCAGTGCTAAGGCCGGGACACTTTATGGCTACACCTTC
CDR3 protein: CSAKAGTLYGYTF

J gene: TRBJ2-5
clone size: NA
CDR3 length: 15
V gene: TRBV27
D gene: TRBD1
CDR3 DNA: TGTGCCAGCAGTTCATGGGGGACAGGGGGAGAGACCCAGCACTTC
CDR3 protein: CASSSWGTGGETQHF

J gene: TRBJ2-7
clone size: many
CDR3 length: 17
V gene: TRBV20-1
D gene: TRBD2
CDR3 DNA: TGCAGTGCTAGAGGGGGCTCCGGAGCGGGAGGTCTCTACGAGCAGTACTTC
CDR3 protein: CSARGGSGAGGLYEQYF

J gene: TRBJ1-5
clone size: NA
CDR3 length: 19
V gene: TRBV20-1
D gene: TRBD1
CDR3 DNA: TGCAGTGCTACAACCGGGACAGGTTTGGGGGTACCAGGAGAACAGCCCCAGCATTTT
CDR3 protein: CSATTGTGLGVPGEQPQHF

J gene: TRBJ2-5
clone size: NA
CDR3 length: 14
V gene: TRBV20-1
D gene: TRBD2
CDR3 DNA: TGCAGTGCTAGAGGCAGCGGGAGGGCAGAGACCCAGTACTTC
CDR3 protein: CSARGSGRAETQYF

J gene: TRBJ2-1
clone size: many
CDR3 length: 14
V gene: TRBV20-1
D gene: NA
CDR3 DNA: TGCAGTGCTAGGGTGGGAGCTCTTTACAATGAGCAGTTCTTC
CDR3 protein: CSARVGALYNEQFF

J gene: TRBJ1-5
clone size: NA
CDR3 length: 15
V gene: TRBV7-2
D gene: TRBD1
CDR3 DNA: TGTGCCAGCAGCCCACGCGACAGGGGAGGTCAGCCCCAGCATTTT
CDR3 protein: CASSPRDRGGQPQHF

J gene: TRBJ2-5
clone size: many
CDR3 length: 14
V gene: TRBV27
D gene: NA
CDR3 DNA: TGTGCCAGCAGTTTAAAAGGTCTTCGGGAGACCCAGTACTTC
CDR3 protein: CASSLKGLRETQYF

J gene: TRBJ2-2
clone size: many
CDR3 length: 15
V gene: TRBV2
D gene: TRBD2
CDR3 DNA: TGTGCCAGCAGTGAAGCTTCAGCGGGGGGCGGGGAGCTGTTTTTT
CDR3 protein: CASSEASAGGGELFF

J gene: TRBJ2-2
clone size: few
CDR3 length: 12
V gene: TRBV19
D gene: TRBD1
CDR3 DNA: TGTGCCAGTGACAGGGGCGGCGGGGAGCTGTTTTTT
CDR3 protein: CASDRGGGELFF

J gene: TRBJ1-2
clone size: many
CDR3 length: 13
V gene: TRBV28
D gene: NA
CDR3 DNA: TGTGCCAGCAGTTTATTAGAAAGGAGGGGCTACACCTTC
CDR3 protein: CASSLLERRGYTF

J gene: TRBJ2-1
clone size: many
CDR3 length: 14
V gene: TRBV28
D gene: TRBD2
CDR3 DNA: TGTGCCAGCAAGGAGGGAGGGCCCTACAATGAGCAGTTCTTC
CDR3 protein: CASKEGGPYNEQFF

J gene: TRBJ1-1
clone size: NA
CDR3 length: 13
V gene: TRBV5-6
D gene: NA
CDR3 DNA: TGTGCCAGCAGCTTGGGGCGCCGGGCTGAAGCTTTCTTT
CDR3 protein: CASSLGRRAEAFF

J gene: TRBJ1-6
clone size: many
CDR3 length: 19
V gene: TRBV2
D gene: TRBD1
CDR3 DNA: TGTGCCAGCAGTGAAGCGCTTCCGGGCCTTGAGGGGGCATATTCACCCCTCCACTTT
CDR3 protein: CASSEALPGLEGAYSPLHF

J gene: TRBJ2-7
clone size: once
CDR3 length: 12
V gene: TRBV6-1
D gene: NA
CDR3 DNA: TGTGCCAGCAGTGCTCCGGACGGCGAGCAGTACTTC
CDR3 protein: CASSAPDGEQYF

J gene: TRBJ1-6
clone size: NA
CDR3 length: 18
V gene: TRBV20-1
D gene: NA
CDR3 DNA: TGCAGTGCTAGAGTTACCGTCCCCTTCGGCAGGGTCCCTTCACCCCTCCACTTT
CDR3 protein: CSARVTVPFGRVPSPLHF

J gene: TRBJ2-1
clone size: many
CDR3 length: 15
V gene: TRBV28
D gene: TRBD2
CDR3 DNA: TGTGCCAGCAGTCGGACTAGCCCACCGGGGAATGAGCAGTTCTTC
CDR3 protein: CASSRTSPPGNEQFF

J gene: TRBJ2-3
clone size: NA
CDR3 length: 15
V gene: TRBV10-3
D gene: NA
CDR3 DNA: TGTGCCATCAGTGATCGGACAGTTCGCACAGATACGCAGTATTTT
CDR3 protein: CAISDRTVRTDTQYF

J gene: TRBJ2-3
clone size: many
CDR3 length: 16
V gene: TRBV6-2/TRBV6-3
D gene: TRBD2
CDR3 DNA: TGTGCCAGCAGTTCATTAGCGGGAGTGAGAATAGATACGCAGTATTTT
CDR3 protein: CASSSLAGVRIDTQYF